This T cell receptor beta chain was obtained from a study of blood T cells in healthy people across ages. The CDR3 totals 17 residues. CDR1 MNHEY and CDR2 SVGEGT come from the germline V gene. Trimming took 8 bases from V and 3 from J, leaving 24 bases between them. Healthy Caucasian individuals from Russia aged about 6 to 90 served as donors. Each donor's blood draw was 7.5 to 10 milliliters of peripheral blood. PCR was performed a second time for roughly 7 to 11 cycles using a sample-barcoded 5' primer and a J-beta primer mix. TCRdb used MiXCR to reprocess the 5' RACE reads, holding one entry per CDR3 protein. The table includes about 1,500,000 distinct CDR3 sequences, roughly 45% detected once.

This sequence joins TRBV6-2 or TRBV6-3 and TRBJ2-3; D possibly corresponds to TRBD1 (5 bases). This receptor was obtained from a woman between 18 and 29 years old in good health. The specimen sequenced was blood. This CDR3 reads CASEPLLYRLGTDTQYF. The CDR3 DNA sequence: TGTGCCAGCGAACCTCTGTTGTACAGGTTGGGGACAGATACGCAGTATTTT.